The text below deals with one TCR beta chain. In the original analysis: The assay estimated nucleated cells by amplifying reference gene primers. Using immunoSEQ multiplex PCR, the repertoire was profiled, and TCRdb retains in-frame clones only, with some absent. The DNA was the basis for D and trimming; V, J and clone size are from that table. Of a few hundred thousand clones in the sample, approximately 80% are singletons; the top ten hold around 4.2%. This sample was taken from a study of blood T cell repertoires in COVID-19. Study in general: Acute-phase and convalescent COVID-19 samples originated in the United States, Italy and Spain. Sources were T cells, B-cell-depleted T cells, or PBMCs; the material itself was cDNA or gDNA.

Trimming stripped 6 bases from V and 4 bases from J, with 13 bases between. This CDR3 has 14 amino acids. Germline V gene sequence: CDR1 LNHDA, CDR2 SQIVND (reference sequence). Sequenced: peripheral blood. The receptor's source is a woman aged 45 to 65 with active or convalescent COVID-19. J is TRBJ2-1 and V is TRBV19, with D possibly being TRBD2 (6 bases). The chain's CDR3 is CASRGAGSYNEQFF. The DNA of the CDR3 is TGTGCCAGTAGGGGAGCGGGTTCTTACAATGAGCAGTTCTTC.